A single sample gave rise to the 3 T cell receptor beta chains below, sequenced in a study of blood T cell repertoires in COVID-19. The table came from immunoSEQ multiplex PCR; TCRdb's copy has only in-frame clones and leaves some out. The profile shows roughly 220,000 clones, approximately 81% of them singletons. The sequenced sample was peripheral blood. Every receptor here comes from a man aged 30 to 45 with active or convalescent COVID-19.

V usage is TRBV19 and J usage is TRBJ1-5, with TRBD1 as a possible D gene (5 bases). V was trimmed by 6 bases and J by 7 bases, leaving 13 bases between them. This CDR3 region has 13 residues. Germline V gene lookup returns CDR1 LNHDA and CDR2 SQIVND (reference sequence). CDR3 nucleotide sequence: TGTGCCAGTAGGGACAAAGAGTGGCAGCCCCAGCATTTT. This sequence encodes CASRDKEWQPQHF.

V usage is TRBV28 and J usage is TRBJ2-3; 12 bases line up with TRBD2. Germline CDR1 is MDHEN and CDR2 is SYDVKM. The CDR3 has 16 amino acids. V gave up 5 bases and J gave up 4 bases; unmatched junction bases: 7. This chain's CDR3 is CASSAPLAGGADTQYF. DNA for the CDR3: TGTGCCAGCAGTGCCCCACTAGCGGGAGGCGCAGATACGCAGTATTTT.

The chain employs TRBV7-9 and TRBJ2-3; 12 bases agree with TRBD2. V lost 5 bases, J lost 3 bases, and 9 bases stayed unmatched. Looked up from germline, CDR1 is SEHNR and CDR2 is FQNEAQ (reference sequence). The CDR3 spans 17 residues. The CDR3 reads CASSLLAGGWVTDTQYF. In DNA, the CDR3 is TGTGCCAGCAGCCTCCTAGCGGGAGGGTGGGTGACAGATACGCAGTATTTT.